The 14 T cell receptor beta chains reported below all come from one sample, sequenced in a study of T-cell memory formation after mild COVID-19. Via MiXCR, TCRdb re-called the 5' RACE reads, giving one row per CDR3 protein. The sample lists hundreds of thousands of distinct CDR3 sequences; roughly 18% were seen once. Sequencing input: PBMCs or a T cell subset sorted from them (not recorded which). The receptors stem from an adult woman who had mild COVID-19 (a few samples of this study predate the infection). Cell type and time point are not known.

This rearrangement joins TRBV15 to TRBJ1-1, with D possibly TRBD1 on 5 matching bases. V was trimmed by 5 bases and J by 0 bases, leaving 19 bases between them. Germline V lookup: CDR1 LNHNV, CDR2 YYDKDF (reference sequence). The CDR3 runs to 17 residues. CDR3 sequence (DNA): TGTGCCACCAGCCGGGGGGGGTCGGCCGGGGTGAACACTGAAGCTTTCTTT. This encodes CATSRGGSAGVNTEAFF.

This clonotype came up many times. The chain links TRBV14 to TRBJ2-3; D unclear. V lost 4 bases and J lost 0, with 8 bases in between. The CDR3 covers 14 residues. Germline V gives CDR1 SGHDN, CDR2 FVKESK. The CDR3 region has the DNA TGTGCCAGCAGCCCTTTGGCGAGCACAGATACGCAGTATTTT. Protein sequence: CASSPLASTDTQYF. The full variable domain, in which reference TRBV14 and TRBJ2-3 provide the parts outside the CDR3, is EAGVTQFPSHSVIEKGQTVTLRCDPISGHDNLYWYRRVMGKEIKFLLHFVKESKQDESGMPNNRFLAERTGGTYSTLKVQPAELEDSGVYFCASSPLASTDTQYFGPGTRLTVL.

This clonotype was seen a handful of times. V and J are TRBV9 and TRBJ2-7; D might be TRBD2 (5 bases). Germline CDR1 reads SGDLS; CDR2 reads YYNGEE. Trimming cost V 0 bases and J 3 bases, with 10 bases left between them. The CDR3 has 14 amino acids. CDR3: CASSVADSNYEQYF. Written as DNA, the CDR3 is TGTGCCAGCAGCGTAGCGGACTCCAACTACGAGCAGTACTTC.

A few counts support this clonotype. V usage is TRBV7-6 and J usage is TRBJ2-3, with D maybe TRBD2 (5 bases). There are 16 residues in the CDR3. Germline loops: CDR1 SGHVS, CDR2 FNYEAQ. The V and J ends lost 5 bases and 1 base respectively, with 16 bases between them. Written as DNA, the CDR3 is TGTGCCAGCAGCCCTTACGTGCTAGCAGGCACAGATACGCAGTATTTT. It is translated as CASSPYVLAGTDTQYF.

The sample holds a few counts of this clonotype. V is TRBV7-9 and J is TRBJ2-1, with D possibly being TRBD2 (7 bases). The CDR3 sequence is 16 residues long. Trimming took 5 bases from V and 12 from J, leaving 26 bases between them. Germline CDR1 reads SEHNR; CDR2 reads FQNEAQ (reference sequence). The CDR3 nucleotides read TGTGCCAGCAGCGACGGAGGGGGGGGCGAGCCCCTTCGGCAGTTCTTC. It encodes CASSDGGGGEPLRQFF.

The chain is built from TRBV6-5 and TRBJ1-2; D is ambiguous. Deletions cut 6 bases from V and 1 base from J, with 6 bases between. The CDR3 is 12 residues long. The germline V gene encodes CDR1 MNHEY and CDR2 SVGAGI. CDR3 sequence reads: CASRMDNYGYTF. The CDR3, as DNA: TGTGCCAGCAGGATGGATAACTATGGCTACACCTTC.

The gene calls are TRBV5-1 and TRBJ2-5, with 11 bases matching TRBD2. CDR3 size: 16 residues. Germline V gives CDR1 SGHRS, CDR2 YFSETQ. The V gene end was trimmed by 2 bases and the J gene end by 0 bases; junction bases not matched to a gene: 3. CDR3 amino acids: CASSFQTSGDQETQYF. The CDR3 DNA reads TGCGCCAGCAGCTTCCAGACTAGCGGGGACCAAGAGACCCAGTACTTC. The full variable domain, rest sourced from reference TRBV5-1 and TRBJ2-5, is KAGVTQTPRYLIKTRGQQVTLSCSPISGHRSVSWYQQTPGQGLQFLFEYFSETQRNKGNFPGRFSGRQFSNSRSEMNVSTLELGDSALYLCASSFQTSGDQETQYFGPGTRLLVL.

This clonotype has a handful of counts. The rearrangement links TRBV20-1 to TRBJ2-1, with 7 nucleotides matching TRBD1. J was trimmed by 7 bases and V by 4 bases; bases with no gene match: 7. Per germline, CDR1 DFQATT and CDR2 SNEGSKA (reference sequence). The CDR3 contains 13 residues. CDR3 sequence (DNA): TGCAGTGCTAATACAGGGGTATTGAATGAGCAGTTCTTC. Amino acids: CSANTGVLNEQFF.

This clonotype was observed at least ten times. This chain uses TRBV7-6 with TRBJ2-3, with a possible D match to TRBD2 (5 bases). Germline CDR1 and CDR2: SGHVS and FNYEAQ. There are 16 residues in the CDR3. The ends were cut back, 5 bases at V and 3 bases at J, with 18 bases in the middle. In nucleotides, the CDR3 is TGTGCCAGCAGCCCGACCGGACGGAGGATTACAGATACGCAGTATTTT. Its translation: CASSPTGRRITDTQYF. Full variable domain (outside the CDR3, taken from reference TRBV7-6 and TRBJ2-3): GAGVSQSPRYKVTKRGQDVALRCDPISGHVSLYWYRQALGQGPEFLTYFNYEAQQDKSGLPNDRFSAERPEGSISTLTIQRTEQRDSAMYRCASSPTGRRITDTQYFGPGTRLTVL.

The genes are TRBV12-5 and TRBJ1-5; 7 bases line up with TRBD1. The germline V gene has CDR1 LGHNT and CDR2 FRNRAP. The CDR3 is 20 amino acids. V was clipped by 0 bases and J by 3 bases; unmatched bases: 17. CDR3 amino acids: CASGLVMGRGSSMNNQPQHF. The CDR3 nucleotides read TGTGCTAGTGGTTTGGTAATGGGCAGGGGGAGTAGCATGAACAATCAGCCCCAGCATTTT.

The CDR3 DNA is TGTGCCACCCAGCTCACAGGGATCTATGGCTACACCTTC. It encodes CATQLTGIYGYTF. The chain carries TRBV6-6 and TRBJ1-2, with D perhaps TRBD1 (6 bases). Germline CDR1 reads MNHNY; CDR2 reads SVGAGI (reference sequence). The V end was cut by 10 bases, the J end by 4 bases, with 16 bases between. The CDR3 consists of 13 residues.

This clonotype was detected only a few times. V gene TRBV9 combines with J gene TRBJ2-3, with a tentative D call TRBD1 (5 bases). The germline CDR1 and CDR2 sequences are SGDLS and YYNGEE. Trimming stripped 0 bases from V and 2 bases from J, with 10 bases between. The length of the CDR3 is 15 residues. CDR3 region: CASSVVDRYTDTQYF. The DNA of the CDR3 is TGTGCCAGCAGCGTAGTCGACAGATACACAGATACGCAGTATTTT.

This clonotype occurred many times. The genes are TRBV4-1 and TRBJ2-1; 10 positions agree with TRBD2. This CDR3 comprises 15 residues. Germline loops: CDR1 MGHRA, CDR2 YSYEKL. V dropped 5 bases and J dropped 6; count of bases not matched to a gene: 7. CDR3 DNA sequence: TGCGCCAGCAGCTCCCAGCGGGGGGGCTTCAATGAGCAGTTCTTC. Amino acids: CASSSQRGGFNEQFF.

The chain uses TRBV7-8 and TRBJ2-7; 9 nucleotides align to TRBD1. The CDR3 spans 14 residues. CDR1 and CDR2 (germline): SGHVS, FQNEAQ. J gave up 6 bases and V 7 bases, and 10 bases lay outside the gene matches. The CDR3 DNA sequence: TGTGCCAGCACCTCCGGGACAGGGAGGTCCGAGCAGTACTTC. This gives the protein CASTSGTGRSEQYF.